A selection of T cell receptor beta chains follows, all from one sample in a study of post-analysis software for immune sequencing data. From the PCR reads, TCRdb called clonotypes with MiXCR, one entry per CDR3 protein. The profile shows hundreds of thousands of distinct CDR3 sequences, roughly 27% of them singletons. Sequencing was done on a sample of blood. These TCRs come from a girl aged 10-17 years with multiple sclerosis. The CDR3 runs from the conserved cysteine through the conserved F or W. Fields, in order: CDR3 protein, CDR3 DNA, CDR3 length, V gene, D gene, clone size, J gene. A D gene is named only where the DNA matches it firmly. Expanded clones are given a class, and other clones once, few, many or no size at all.

CDR3 protein: CASSEEALYNSPLHF; CDR3 DNA: TGTGCCAGCAGTGAGGAGGCTCTCTATAATTCACCCCTCCACTTT; CDR3 length: 15; V gene: TRBV12-3/TRBV12-4; D gene: -; clone size: -; J gene: TRBJ1-6
CDR3 protein: CAIRETPAYEQYF; CDR3 DNA: TGTGCCATCAGGGAGACACCGGCCTACGAGCAGTACTTC; CDR3 length: 13; V gene: TRBV10-3; D gene: -; clone size: -; J gene: TRBJ2-7
CDR3 protein: CASSASGGSNEQYF; CDR3 DNA: TGTGCCAGCAGCGCTTCCGGGGGTTCCAACGAGCAGTACTTC; CDR3 length: 14; V gene: TRBV25-1; D gene: -; clone size: -; J gene: TRBJ2-7
CDR3 protein: CASSPWEGSNNSPLHF; CDR3 DNA: TGTGCCAGCAGCCCCTGGGAGGGTTCCAATAATTCACCCCTCCACTTT; CDR3 length: 16; V gene: TRBV3-1; D gene: -; clone size: -; J gene: TRBJ1-6
CDR3 protein: CASSPGLAGGNSYNEQFF; CDR3 DNA: TGTGCCAGCAGCCCAGGACTAGCGGGAGGGAACTCCTACAATGAGCAGTTCTTC; CDR3 length: 18; V gene: TRBV6-2/TRBV6-3; D gene: TRBD2; clone size: -; J gene: TRBJ2-1
CDR3 protein: CASKSSGASTEAFF; CDR3 DNA: TGCGCCAGCAAGTCATCGGGGGCCAGCACTGAAGCTTTCTTT; CDR3 length: 14; V gene: TRBV5-1; D gene: -; clone size: -; J gene: TRBJ1-1
CDR3 protein: CASSELAGALYNEQFF; CDR3 DNA: TGCGCCAGCAGTGAGTTGGCAGGGGCCCTGTACAATGAGCAGTTCTTC; CDR3 length: 16; V gene: TRBV10-1; D gene: -; clone size: -; J gene: TRBJ2-1
CDR3 protein: CASSSGLGRAYNNEQFF; CDR3 DNA: TGCGCCAGCAGTTCCGGACTTGGGCGCGCGTACAACAATGAGCAGTTCTTC; CDR3 length: 17; V gene: TRBV5-1; D gene: -; clone size: few; J gene: TRBJ2-1
CDR3 protein: CASSLVPGGDVGEAFF; CDR3 DNA: TGTGCCAGCAGCTTAGTTCCAGGGGGCGACGTCGGTGAAGCTTTCTTT; CDR3 length: 16; V gene: TRBV7-2; D gene: TRBD1; clone size: -; J gene: TRBJ1-1
CDR3 protein: CASSPLSSPLRGANIQYF; CDR3 DNA: TGTGCCAGCAGCCCTCTGTCCTCGCCCCTGCGGGGGGCGAACATTCAGTACTTC; CDR3 length: 18; V gene: TRBV28; D gene: TRBD2; clone size: -; J gene: TRBJ2-4
CDR3 protein: CAISPSGQGYNEQFF; CDR3 DNA: TGTGCCATCAGCCCCTCGGGACAGGGATACAATGAGCAGTTCTTC; CDR3 length: 15; V gene: TRBV10-3; D gene: TRBD1; clone size: few; J gene: TRBJ2-1
CDR3 protein: CASSAKYSGRVDNEQFF; CDR3 DNA: TGTGCCAGCAGCGCCAAGTATAGCGGGAGAGTCGACAATGAGCAGTTCTTC; CDR3 length: 17; V gene: TRBV9; D gene: TRBD2; clone size: -; J gene: TRBJ2-1
CDR3 protein: CASSLSGGRISEQYF; CDR3 DNA: TGTGCCAGCAGTTTATCTGGGGGGAGAATATCCGAGCAGTACTTC; CDR3 length: 15; V gene: TRBV27; D gene: -; clone size: few; J gene: TRBJ2-7
CDR3 protein: CASSPQQGVSQPQHF; CDR3 DNA: TGTGCCAGCAGCCCCCAACAGGGTGTCAGTCAGCCCCAGCATTTT; CDR3 length: 15; V gene: TRBV7-2; D gene: -; clone size: few; J gene: TRBJ1-5
CDR3 protein: CASSYPRTVEAFF; CDR3 DNA: TGTGCCAGCAGTTACCCACGGACGGTTGAAGCTTTCTTT; CDR3 length: 13; V gene: TRBV6-2/TRBV6-3; D gene: -; clone size: -; J gene: TRBJ1-1
CDR3 protein: CSASNPGQGADGYTF; CDR3 DNA: TGCAGTGCTTCAAACCCGGGACAGGGGGCTGACGGCTACACCTTC; CDR3 length: 15; V gene: TRBV20-1; D gene: TRBD1; clone size: -; J gene: TRBJ1-2
CDR3 protein: CASRESITPGEQFF; CDR3 DNA: TGTGCCAGCAGGGAAAGCATTACACCCGGGGAGCAGTTCTTC; CDR3 length: 14; V gene: TRBV2; D gene: -; clone size: few; J gene: TRBJ2-1
CDR3 protein: CSARRDRGIYEQYF; CDR3 DNA: TGCAGTGCTAGACGGGACAGGGGAATCTACGAGCAGTACTTC; CDR3 length: 14; V gene: TRBV20-1; D gene: TRBD1; clone size: few; J gene: TRBJ2-7
CDR3 protein: CASNKDGYSNQPQHF; CDR3 DNA: TGTGCCAGCAATAAGGACGGATATAGCAATCAGCCCCAGCATTTT; CDR3 length: 15; V gene: TRBV12-3/TRBV12-4; D gene: -; clone size: few; J gene: TRBJ1-5
CDR3 protein: CASWDRTTDTQYF; CDR3 DNA: TGTGCCAGCTGGGACAGGACCACAGATACGCAGTATTTT; CDR3 length: 13; V gene: TRBV10-3; D gene: TRBD1; clone size: -; J gene: TRBJ2-3
CDR3 protein: CASSQADRAREAFF; CDR3 DNA: TGTGCCAGCAGCCAAGCGGACAGGGCCCGGGAAGCTTTCTTT; CDR3 length: 14; V gene: TRBV7-9; D gene: TRBD1; clone size: -; J gene: TRBJ1-1
CDR3 protein: CSANRDRGDNEQFF; CDR3 DNA: TGCAGCGCTAACCGGGACAGGGGAGACAATGAGCAGTTCTTC; CDR3 length: 14; V gene: TRBV29-1; D gene: TRBD1; clone size: many; J gene: TRBJ2-1
CDR3 protein: CASSLFDFVGANVLTF; CDR3 DNA: TGTGCCAGCAGCTTGTTTGATTTTGTTGGGGCCAACGTCCTGACTTTC; CDR3 length: 16; V gene: TRBV5-5; D gene: -; clone size: -; J gene: TRBJ2-6
CDR3 protein: CASRPVGVNQPQHF; CDR3 DNA: TGTGCCAGCAGACCGGTGGGGGTCAATCAGCCCCAGCATTTT; CDR3 length: 14; V gene: TRBV6-2/TRBV6-3; D gene: -; clone size: -; J gene: TRBJ1-5
CDR3 protein: CASSLSTGPYEQYF; CDR3 DNA: TGCGCCAGCAGCCTCTCGACAGGGCCCTACGAGCAGTACTTC; CDR3 length: 14; V gene: TRBV4-1; D gene: TRBD1; clone size: few; J gene: TRBJ2-7
CDR3 protein: CASSRTSGETDTQYF; CDR3 DNA: TGTGCCAGCAGCCGGACTAGCGGGGAGACAGATACGCAGTATTTT; CDR3 length: 15; V gene: TRBV7-2; D gene: TRBD2; clone size: few; J gene: TRBJ2-3
CDR3 protein: CASSPTIGPRIAQHF; CDR3 DNA: TGCGCCAGCAGCCCGACGATTGGCCCCCGGATCGCCCAGCATTTT; CDR3 length: 15; V gene: TRBV4-1; D gene: -; clone size: -; J gene: TRBJ1-5
CDR3 protein: CASSQGLSGGYNEQYF; CDR3 DNA: TGTGCCAGCAGCCAAGGTCTAAGCGGGGGGTACAATGAGCAGTACTTC; CDR3 length: 16; V gene: TRBV3-1; D gene: TRBD2; clone size: few; J gene: TRBJ2-7
CDR3 protein: CSARGGLLWVGYNEQYF; CDR3 DNA: TGCAGTGCTAGAGGGGGACTTCTATGGGTGGGCTACAATGAGCAGTACTTC; CDR3 length: 17; V gene: TRBV20-1; D gene: -; clone size: -; J gene: TRBJ2-7
CDR3 protein: CSASNRGWNSPLHF; CDR3 DNA: TGCAGTGCTAGCAATCGGGGATGGAATTCACCCCTCCACTTT; CDR3 length: 14; V gene: TRBV20-1; D gene: -; clone size: -; J gene: TRBJ1-6